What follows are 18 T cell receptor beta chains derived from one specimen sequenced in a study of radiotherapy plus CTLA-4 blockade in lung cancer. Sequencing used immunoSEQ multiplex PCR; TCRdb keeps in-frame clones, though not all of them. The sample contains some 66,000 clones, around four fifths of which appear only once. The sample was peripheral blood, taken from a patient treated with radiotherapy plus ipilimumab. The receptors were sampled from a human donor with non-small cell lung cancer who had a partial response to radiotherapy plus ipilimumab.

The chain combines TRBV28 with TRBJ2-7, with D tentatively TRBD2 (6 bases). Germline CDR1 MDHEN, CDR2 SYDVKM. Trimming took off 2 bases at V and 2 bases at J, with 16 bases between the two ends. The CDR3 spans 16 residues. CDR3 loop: CASSLNGGGRAYEQYF. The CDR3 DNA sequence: TGTGCCAGCAGTTTAAATGGGGGAGGAAGGGCCTACGAGCAGTACTTC.

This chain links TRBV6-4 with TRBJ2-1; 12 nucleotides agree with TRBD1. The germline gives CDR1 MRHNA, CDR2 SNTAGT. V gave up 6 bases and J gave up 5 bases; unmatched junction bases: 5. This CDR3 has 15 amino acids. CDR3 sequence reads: CASSLGTGGHNEQFF. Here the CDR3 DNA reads TGTGCCAGCAGCTTGGGGACAGGGGGCCACAATGAGCAGTTCTTC.

Here the CDR3 DNA reads TGTGCCAGCAGTTACTCGCCCGGACTATCGGTTAGGGAGCAGTTCTTC. This sequence encodes CASSYSPGLSVREQFF. This rearrangement joins TRBV6-5 to TRBJ2-1; maybe TRBD2 (6 bases). This CDR3 has 16 residues. Germline assignment: CDR1 MNHEY and CDR2 SVGAGI. V lost 0 bases and J lost 10, with 19 bases in between.

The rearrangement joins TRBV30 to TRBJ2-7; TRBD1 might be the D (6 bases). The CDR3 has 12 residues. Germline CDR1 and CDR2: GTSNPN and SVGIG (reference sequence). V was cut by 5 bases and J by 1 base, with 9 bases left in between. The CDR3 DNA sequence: TGTGCCTGGGGAAGGGGGTCCTACGAGCAGTACTTC. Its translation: CAWGRGSYEQYF.

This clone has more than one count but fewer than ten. In DNA, the CDR3 is TGTGCCAGCAGCCCGATCACAGGGCCGGGGACTGAAGCTTTCTTT. This gives the protein CASSPITGPGTEAFF. V gene TRBV7-3 combines with J gene TRBJ1-1; D is possibly TRBD1 (6 bases). CDR1 and CDR2 from the germline V gene are SGHTA and FQGTGA. The CDR3 sequence is 15 residues long. The V end lost 5 bases, the J end lost 5 bases, and 18 bases lay between the germline ends.

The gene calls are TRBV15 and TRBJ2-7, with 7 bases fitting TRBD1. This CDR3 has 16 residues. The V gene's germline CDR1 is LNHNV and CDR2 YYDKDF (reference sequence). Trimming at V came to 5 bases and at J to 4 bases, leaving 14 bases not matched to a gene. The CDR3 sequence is CATSGSITGAGYEQYF. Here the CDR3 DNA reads TGTGCCACCAGCGGGAGCATCACAGGGGCCGGGTACGAGCAGTACTTC.

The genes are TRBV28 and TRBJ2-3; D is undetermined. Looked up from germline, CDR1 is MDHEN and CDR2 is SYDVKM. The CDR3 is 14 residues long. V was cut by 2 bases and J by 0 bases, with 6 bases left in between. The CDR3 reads CASSLGSSTDTQYF. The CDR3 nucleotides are TGTGCCAGCAGTTTAGGCAGTAGCACAGATACGCAGTATTTT.

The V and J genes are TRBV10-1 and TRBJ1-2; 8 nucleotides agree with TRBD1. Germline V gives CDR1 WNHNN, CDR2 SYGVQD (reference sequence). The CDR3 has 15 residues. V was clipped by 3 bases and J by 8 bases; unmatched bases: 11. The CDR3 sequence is CASSDPRDRTRGYTF. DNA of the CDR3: TGCGCCAGCAGTGATCCCCGGGACAGGACGAGAGGCTACACCTTC.

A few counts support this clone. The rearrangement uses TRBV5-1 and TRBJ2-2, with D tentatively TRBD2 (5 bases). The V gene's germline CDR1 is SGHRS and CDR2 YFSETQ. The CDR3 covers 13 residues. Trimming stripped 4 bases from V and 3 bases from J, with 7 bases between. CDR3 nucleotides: TGCGCCAGCAGCAAGGGAGACACCGGGGAGCTGTTTTTT. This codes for CASSKGDTGELFF.

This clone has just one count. This CDR3 is CASRLVDRGSTDTQYF. The CDR3 bases are TGTGCAAGTCGCTTAGTGGACAGGGGGAGCACAGATACGCAGTATTTT. The J gene is TRBJ2-3, the V gene TRBV12-2; TRBD1 is the table's D call and was not checked against the DNA. TRBV12-2 is marked as a pseudogene. This CDR3 is 16 amino acids long.

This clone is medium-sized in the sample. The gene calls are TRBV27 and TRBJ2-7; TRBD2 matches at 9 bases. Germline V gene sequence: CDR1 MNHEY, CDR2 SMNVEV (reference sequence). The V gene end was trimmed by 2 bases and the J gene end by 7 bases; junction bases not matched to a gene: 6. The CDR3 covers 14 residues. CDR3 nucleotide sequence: TGTGCCAGCAGTTTACGGCGGGAGGGCGCTGAGCAGTACTTC. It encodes CASSLRREGAEQYF.

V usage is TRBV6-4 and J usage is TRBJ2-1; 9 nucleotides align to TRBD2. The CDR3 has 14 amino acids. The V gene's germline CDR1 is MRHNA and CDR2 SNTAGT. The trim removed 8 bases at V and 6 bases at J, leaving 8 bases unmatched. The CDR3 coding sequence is TGTGCCAGCCGGACTAGCGCCGCCTCCAATGAGCAGTTCTTC. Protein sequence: CASRTSAASNEQFF.

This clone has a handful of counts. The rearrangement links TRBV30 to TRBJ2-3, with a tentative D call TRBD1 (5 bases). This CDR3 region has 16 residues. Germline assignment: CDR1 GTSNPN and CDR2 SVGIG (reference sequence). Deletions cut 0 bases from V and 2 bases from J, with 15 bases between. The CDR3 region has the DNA TGTGCCTGGAGTGTAGGGGTCCAGGGTATCACAGATACGCAGTATTTT. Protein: CAWSVGVQGITDTQYF.

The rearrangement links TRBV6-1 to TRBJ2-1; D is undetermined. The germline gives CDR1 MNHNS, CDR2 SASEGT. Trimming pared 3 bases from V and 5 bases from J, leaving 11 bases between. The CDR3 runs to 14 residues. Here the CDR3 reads CASSESIHHNEQFF. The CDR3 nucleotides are TGTGCCAGCAGTGAGTCTATCCACCACAATGAGCAGTTCTTC.

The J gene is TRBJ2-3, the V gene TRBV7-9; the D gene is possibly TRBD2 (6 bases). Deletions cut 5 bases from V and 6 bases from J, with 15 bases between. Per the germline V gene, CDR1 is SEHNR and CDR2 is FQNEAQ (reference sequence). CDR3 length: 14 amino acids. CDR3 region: CASSIGGDADTQYF. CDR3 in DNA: TGTGCCAGCAGCATTGGAGGGGACGCGGATACGCAGTATTTT. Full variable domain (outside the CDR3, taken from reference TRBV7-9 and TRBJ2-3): DTGVSQNPRHKITKRGQNVTFRCDPISEHNRLYWYRQTLGQGPEFLTYFQNEAQLEKSRLLSDRFSAERPKGSFSTLEIQRTEQGDSAMYLCASSIGGDADTQYFGPGTRLTVL.

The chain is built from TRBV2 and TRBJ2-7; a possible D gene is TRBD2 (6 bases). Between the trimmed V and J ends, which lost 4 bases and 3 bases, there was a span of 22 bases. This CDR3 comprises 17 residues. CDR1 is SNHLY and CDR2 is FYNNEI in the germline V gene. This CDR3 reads CASSVLGTGTDHYEQYF. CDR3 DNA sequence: TGTGCCAGCAGTGTTTTGGGTACCGGGACTGATCACTACGAGCAGTACTTC. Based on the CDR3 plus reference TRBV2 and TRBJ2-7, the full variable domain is EPEVTQTPSHQVTQMGQEVILRCVPISNHLYFYWYRQILGQKVEFLVSFYNNEISEKSEIFDDQFSVERPDGSNFTLKIRSTKLEDSAMYFCASSVLGTGTDHYEQYFGPGTRLTVT.

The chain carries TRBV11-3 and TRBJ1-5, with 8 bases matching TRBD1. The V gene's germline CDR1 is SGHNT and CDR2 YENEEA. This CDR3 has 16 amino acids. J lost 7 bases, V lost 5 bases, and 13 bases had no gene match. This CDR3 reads CASSHEDRDMIQPQHF. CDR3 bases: TGTGCCAGCAGCCATGAGGACAGGGACATGATACAGCCCCAGCATTTT.

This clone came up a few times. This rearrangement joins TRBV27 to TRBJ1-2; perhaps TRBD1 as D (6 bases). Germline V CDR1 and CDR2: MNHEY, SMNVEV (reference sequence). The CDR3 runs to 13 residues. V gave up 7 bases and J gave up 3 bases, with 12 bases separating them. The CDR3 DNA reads TGTGCCAGCAAACTCAGGGGAGACTATGGCTACACCTTC. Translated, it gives CASKLRGDYGYTF.